This T cell receptor (beta chain) emerged from a study of naive and memory T cell subsets. Findings and limits, study-wide: TCR transcript changes with activation or differentiation may affect this RNA method.

CDR1 is LGHDT, CDR2 YNNKEL, per germline (reference sequence). The J segment lost 2 bases and the V segment lost 4 bases, leaving 8 bases of the junction unmatched. This CDR3 region has 16 residues. Amplification of ligated cDNA took four PCR rounds with SP2 and nested alpha and beta constant primers. Alpha and beta constant region primers primed reverse transcription for blood and skin samples. TCRdb used MiXCR to reprocess the 5' RACE reads, holding one entry per CDR3 protein. This repertoire shows 57,000 or so distinct CDR3 sequences, around 7.3% found once; its top ten account for around 9.6%. TCR cDNA received a 3' ligated oligonucleotide that carried a UMI. Unsorted total RNA, roughly 1 to 1000 ng, was DNase treated before reverse transcription. This clonotype occurred a few times. Its antigen remains unknown.

This clonotype was obtained from a male donor in good health. This rearrangement joins TRBV3-1 to TRBJ2-1; 7 bases match TRBD2. The CDR3 region is CASSPPGGLTYNEQFF. For the CDR3, the DNA is TGTGCCAGCAGCCCTCCGGGGGGACTTACCTACAATGAGCAGTTCTTC.